Listed below are T cell receptor beta chains from one sample, sequenced in a study of blood T cell repertoires in COVID-19. This table comes from immunoSEQ multiplex PCR, and its TCRdb copy is limited to in-frame clones, with some not included. The sample includes tens of thousands of clones, about nine tenths of them seen just once. The sequenced material came from peripheral blood. The receptors were gathered from a man younger than 30 with COVID-19, enrolled during active disease. CDR3s leave out the opening cysteine and the closing phenylalanine or tryptophan. Fields, in order: clone size, V gene, J gene, D gene, CDR3 protein. D genes are given only for firm matches. Where a row states a size, it is once, few, many or the class of an expanded clone; other rows omit it.

abundance: once
v_gene: TRBV6-5
j_gene: TRBJ2-1
d_gene: NA
CDR3aa: ASSPASADNEQF

abundance: NA
v_gene: TRBV4-3
j_gene: TRBJ1-2
d_gene: TRBD1
CDR3aa: ASSFRTGGNYGYT

abundance: NA
v_gene: TRBV28
j_gene: TRBJ1-1
d_gene: NA
CDR3aa: ASSPQGMGNTEAF

abundance: NA
v_gene: TRBV7-2
j_gene: TRBJ1-5
d_gene: NA
CDR3aa: ASSRQINQPQH

abundance: NA
v_gene: TRBV10-3
j_gene: TRBJ2-7
d_gene: TRBD2
CDR3aa: AISPGLAASDEQY

abundance: once
v_gene: TRBV10-3
j_gene: TRBJ2-1
d_gene: TRBD2
CDR3aa: AISDKGTSQPREQF

abundance: NA
v_gene: TRBV19
j_gene: TRBJ2-1
d_gene: NA
CDR3aa: ASSKLRYNEQF

abundance: NA
v_gene: TRBV24-1
j_gene: TRBJ2-1
d_gene: TRBD2
CDR3aa: ATSDTGGLASYNEQF

abundance: once
v_gene: TRBV7-2
j_gene: TRBJ2-3
d_gene: NA
CDR3aa: ASSRYEGRTQY

abundance: NA
v_gene: TRBV5-1
j_gene: TRBJ2-1
d_gene: NA
CDR3aa: ASSLGYGRGRNEQF

abundance: few
v_gene: TRBV18
j_gene: TRBJ2-1
d_gene: TRBD2
CDR3aa: ASSSEAGDYNEQF

abundance: NA
v_gene: TRBV11-2
j_gene: TRBJ2-7
d_gene: NA
CDR3aa: ASSLAGLSLYEQY

abundance: NA
v_gene: TRBV7-9
j_gene: TRBJ2-3
d_gene: TRBD2
CDR3aa: AHGGASTDTQY

abundance: NA
v_gene: TRBV5-1
j_gene: TRBJ1-2
d_gene: NA
CDR3aa: ASSTGQGYGYT

abundance: NA
v_gene: TRBV4-3
j_gene: TRBJ2-7
d_gene: TRBD2
CDR3aa: ASSPLAGGVSEQY

abundance: NA
v_gene: TRBV9
j_gene: TRBJ2-2
d_gene: TRBD2
CDR3aa: ASSASLTSVSGELF

abundance: NA
v_gene: TRBV3-1/TRBV3-2
j_gene: TRBJ2-7
d_gene: NA
CDR3aa: ASSQERVRVGGAGGLYEQY

abundance: once
v_gene: TRBV19
j_gene: TRBJ2-2
d_gene: TRBD2
CDR3aa: ASSIGAGVGTGELF

abundance: NA
v_gene: TRBV30
j_gene: TRBJ2-6
d_gene: TRBD2
CDR3aa: AWSWGGGTSGANVLT

abundance: NA
v_gene: TRBV6-5
j_gene: TRBJ2-1
d_gene: TRBD2
CDR3aa: ASRLSSGRYNEQF

abundance: NA
v_gene: TRBV6-5
j_gene: TRBJ2-2
d_gene: NA
CDR3aa: ASKFQGTGELF

abundance: NA
v_gene: TRBV6-1
j_gene: TRBJ1-5
d_gene: TRBD1
CDR3aa: ASSDTQGAGQPQH

abundance: NA
v_gene: TRBV30
j_gene: TRBJ2-1
d_gene: NA
CDR3aa: AWTRGTQRHEQF

abundance: NA
v_gene: TRBV24-1
j_gene: TRBJ2-1
d_gene: NA
CDR3aa: ATSLDGAYNEQF

abundance: NA
v_gene: TRBV24-1
j_gene: TRBJ1-2
d_gene: NA
CDR3aa: ATSEGGNYGYT

abundance: NA
v_gene: TRBV10-3
j_gene: TRBJ1-2
d_gene: NA
CDR3aa: AISESEGNYGYT

abundance: NA
v_gene: TRBV6-5
j_gene: TRBJ1-1
d_gene: NA
CDR3aa: ATRQINTEAF

abundance: NA
v_gene: TRBV15
j_gene: TRBJ2-7
d_gene: NA
CDR3aa: ATSNQGPSYEQY

abundance: NA
v_gene: TRBV6-1
j_gene: TRBJ2-7
d_gene: NA
CDR3aa: ASSEGSGSSYEQY

abundance: NA
v_gene: TRBV11-2
j_gene: TRBJ2-7
d_gene: NA
CDR3aa: ASQVTGRYEQY

abundance: NA
v_gene: TRBV19
j_gene: TRBJ2-3
d_gene: NA
CDR3aa: ASSMGSADTQY

abundance: NA
v_gene: TRBV6-5
j_gene: TRBJ2-7
d_gene: NA
CDR3aa: ASRGGPAGTYEQY

abundance: once
v_gene: TRBV11-3
j_gene: TRBJ2-3
d_gene: NA
CDR3aa: ASSLGAREHPTDTQY

abundance: NA
v_gene: TRBV28
j_gene: TRBJ1-2
d_gene: TRBD1
CDR3aa: ASLTGGNYGYT

abundance: NA
v_gene: TRBV6-5
j_gene: TRBJ1-2
d_gene: NA
CDR3aa: ASLPGRGIVGYT

abundance: NA
v_gene: TRBV11-2
j_gene: TRBJ2-7
d_gene: TRBD1
CDR3aa: ASSLAVIYRQGYEQY

abundance: NA
v_gene: TRBV6-1
j_gene: TRBJ1-2
d_gene: NA
CDR3aa: ASSDRGGGYGYT

abundance: NA
v_gene: TRBV19
j_gene: TRBJ2-7
d_gene: NA
CDR3aa: ASSMKYGHGYEQY

abundance: NA
v_gene: TRBV3-1/TRBV3-2
j_gene: TRBJ2-4
d_gene: NA
CDR3aa: ASSPQSGAKNIQY

abundance: once
v_gene: TRBV9
j_gene: TRBJ1-2
d_gene: NA
CDR3aa: ASSPTGGSLIRDGYT

abundance: NA
v_gene: TRBV18
j_gene: TRBJ2-3
d_gene: TRBD2
CDR3aa: ASSPRQGGGTDTQY